The 20 T cell receptor beta chains listed next were all sequenced from one sample in a study of blood T cell repertoires in COVID-19 (dated by TCRdb to the early 2020s). Libraries were made using the immunoSEQ multiplex PCR assay. As stored in TCRdb, this immuneACCESS dataset retains in-frame rearrangements with V and J assigned. A fraction of the clones does not appear; measured against another copy, unresolved V genes explain less than half of the discrepancy, and the remainder lacks a known reason. This sample comprises some 220,000 clones, 80% to 90% of them detected only once. The ten largest clonotypes hold 9.7% of the sample. What was sequenced was peripheral blood. The receptor set was obtained from a middle-aged man with active or convalescent COVID-19.

V is TRBV12-5 and J is TRBJ2-2; TRBD1 matches 7 bases. After removal of 3 bases from V and 7 bases from J, the junction contained 11 bases not matched to a gene. This CDR3 has 16 amino acids. Germline values: CDR1 LGHNT, CDR2 FRNRAP. CDR3 sequence reads: CASGFFPGQSSGELFF. CDR3 nucleotide sequence: TGTGCTAGTGGTTTCTTCCCGGGACAGAGCAGCGGGGAGCTGTTTTTT.

The chain links TRBV15 to TRBJ2-1, with 12 bases lining up with TRBD1. The CDR3 totals 15 residues. The germline gives CDR1 LNHNV, CDR2 YYDKDF (reference sequence). Losses at the gene ends were 3 bases for V and 8 bases for J; bases not matched to a gene: 5. The CDR3 DNA sequence: TGTGCCACCAGCAGGGGACAGGGGGCCGTCTATGAGCAGTTCTTC. Residues: CATSRGQGAVYEQFF. The complete variable domain, with remaining parts taken from reference TRBV15 and TRBJ2-1, reads DAMVIQNPRYQVTQFGKPVTLSCSQTLNHNVMYWYQQKSSQAPKLLFHYYDKDFNNEADTPDNFQSRRPNTSFCFLDIRSPGLGDTAMYLCATSRGQGAVYEQFFGPGTRLTVL.

The chain couples TRBV19 to TRBJ2-6; TRBD1 aligns across 7 bases. This CDR3 has 14 amino acids. Looked up from germline, CDR1 is LNHDA and CDR2 is SQIVND (reference sequence). V shed 9 bases, J shed 0 bases, and the junction held 2 bases outside the gene matches. For the CDR3, the DNA is TGTGCCAGCCACAGGGGCTCTGGGGCCAACGTCCTGACTTTC. This gives the protein CASHRGSGANVLTF.

CDR3 in amino acids: CASSYFPGEAFF. CDR3 coding DNA: TGTGCCAGCAGTTACTTTCCGGGTGAAGCTTTCTTT. V usage is TRBV6-2 or TRBV6-3 and J usage is TRBJ1-1; D is unresolved. V dropped 1 base and J dropped 7 bases, with 7 bases sitting between them. The germline CDR1 and CDR2 sequences are MNHEY and SVGEGT. The CDR3 extends over 12 amino acids.

The rearrangement joins TRBV4-2 to TRBJ2-2; possible D gene TRBD1, 6 bases. Trimming removed 4 bases at V and 1 base at J, with 10 bases between. CDR1 is LGHNA, CDR2 YNFKEQ, per germline. The CDR3 length is 15 residues. The CDR3 here is CASSRSDRNTGELFF. CDR3 DNA sequence: TGTGCCAGCAGCCGATCGGACAGGAACACCGGGGAGCTGTTTTTT.

The V and J genes are TRBV28 and TRBJ2-3, with 10 nucleotides matching TRBD2. J lost 5 bases, V lost 10 bases, and 9 bases had no gene match. This CDR3 is built from 14 residues. Germline CDR1 and CDR2: MDHEN and SYDVKM. The CDR3 bases are TGTGCCAACTCAGCGGGGGGGCTGATAGATACGCAGTATTTT. This encodes CANSAGGLIDTQYF.

The V and J genes are TRBV5-1 and TRBJ2-2; 9 bases line up with TRBD1. Germline assignment: CDR1 SGHRS and CDR2 YFSETQ. After removal of 1 base from V and 5 bases from J, the junction contained 3 bases not matched to a gene. This CDR3 comprises 15 residues. DNA for the CDR3: TGCGCCAGCAGCTTGCGAGACAGGGGGACCGGGGAGCTGTTTTTT. It encodes CASSLRDRGTGELFF.

The rearrangement uses TRBV7-2 and TRBJ2-5, with D unresolved. CDR1 and CDR2 from the germline V gene are SGHTA and FQGNSA. V lost 5 bases and J lost 2, with 12 bases in between. The CDR3 extends over 14 amino acids. The CDR3 DNA follows: TGTGCCAGCAGCCCTAGACTGATGCAAGAGACCCAGTACTTC. It specifies CASSPRLMQETQYF.

The genes are TRBV4-1 and TRBJ2-1; D is perhaps TRBD2 (5 bases). The germline gives CDR1 MGHRA, CDR2 YSYEKL. V gave up 1 base and J gave up 6 bases, with 13 bases separating them. CDR3 size: 15 residues. The CDR3 coding sequence is TGCGCCAGCAGCCAAGGAATAGTGGGAGTCAATGAGCAGTTCTTC. This gives the protein CASSQGIVGVNEQFF.

V is TRBV6-6 and J is TRBJ2-7; D is possibly TRBD1 (6 bases). Trimming pared 5 bases from V and 2 bases from J, leaving 7 bases between. The CDR3 totals 12 residues. Germline CDR1 reads MNHNY; CDR2 reads SVGAGI (reference sequence). The CDR3 reads CASSQGTYEQYV. CDR3 nucleotides: TGTGCCAGCAGTCAGGGGACCTACGAGCAGTACGTC.

V usage is TRBV29-1 and J usage is TRBJ2-1; 8 bases map to TRBD2. CDR3 length: 19 residues. The germline V gene has CDR1 SQVTM and CDR2 ANQGSEA. V lost 5 bases to trimming and J lost 4 bases; unmatched junction nucleotides: 22. CDR3 nucleotide sequence: TGCAGCGTTCATCCCGGGGGGGATGTTGGGGGCCCTTCTTACAATGAGCAGTTCTTC. Protein: CSVHPGGDVGGPSYNEQFF.

This clone was seen once. The CDR3 protein is CASSLFSGRALGGEQFF. The CDR3 region has the DNA TGTGCCAGCAGCCTATTTAGCGGGAGGGCCCTCGGCGGTGAGCAGTTCTTC. This chain links TRBV3-1 (or the pseudogene TRBV3-2) with TRBJ2-1, with 11 bases aligning to TRBD2. Germline V gene sequence: CDR1 LGHDT, CDR2 YNNKEL (reference sequence). This CDR3 is 17 amino acids long. V was clipped by 4 bases and J by 9 bases; unmatched bases: 14.

This chain joins TRBV3-1 (or the pseudogene TRBV3-2) and TRBJ1-1; D is unresolved. This CDR3 comprises 13 residues. V lost 3 bases and J lost 4, with 9 bases in between. Per germline, CDR1 LGHDT and CDR2 YNNKEL (reference sequence). This chain's CDR3 is CASSQREATEAFF. CDR3 coding DNA: TGTGCCAGCAGCCAGAGGGAAGCCACTGAAGCTTTCTTT.

The chain has TRBV5-1 and TRBJ1-3; tentative D call: TRBD1 (6 bases). CDR1 SGHRS and CDR2 YFSETQ come from the germline V gene. The CDR3 contains 14 residues. V was clipped by 4 bases and J by 4 bases, with 12 bases between them. CDR3 nucleotides: TGCGCCAGCAGCCCAACAGGGAGCGGAAACACCATATATTTT. The encoded protein is CASSPTGSGNTIYF.

The V call is TRBV5-1, the J call TRBJ2-2, with D hard to call. This CDR3 spans 12 amino acids. Germline V gives CDR1 SGHRS, CDR2 YFSETQ. Trimming shortened V by 2 bases and J by 7 bases, and 6 bases separated the two germline ends. The chain's CDR3 is CASSLDSGELFF. The CDR3 DNA follows: TGCGCCAGCAGCTTAGATAGCGGGGAGCTGTTTTTT.

The chain employs TRBV7-9 and TRBJ2-3; no definite D call. The CDR3 has 14 residues. Germline loops: CDR1 SEHNR, CDR2 FQNEAQ (reference sequence). V lost 0 bases to trimming and J lost 3 bases, with 7 bases between them. As DNA, the CDR3 is TGTGCCAGCAGCTTAGCGATTACTACAGATACGCAGTATTTT. Translation gives CASSLAITTDTQYF.

The chain combines TRBV6-5 with TRBJ2-7; 13 nucleotides agree with TRBD2. The junction had 3 bases not matched to a gene; V was cut back by 2 bases and J by 2 bases. Germline V gene lookup returns CDR1 MNHEY and CDR2 SVGAGI. The CDR3 has 16 amino acids. The CDR3 coding sequence is TGTGCCAGCAGTTACCCCGGGACTAGCGGGACCTACGAGCAGTACTTC. Translation gives CASSYPGTSGTYEQYF.

The genes are TRBV5-1 and TRBJ1-2; 10 nucleotides agree with TRBD1. This CDR3 is built from 20 residues. In germline, CDR1 is SGHRS, CDR2 YFSETQ. Losses at the gene ends were 0 bases for V and 3 bases for J; bases not matched to a gene: 17. The CDR3 DNA sequence: TGCGCCAGCAGCTTGGGTCCAGTCCCGACAGGGGGCTATACCCACTATGGCTACACCTTC. As protein: CASSLGPVPTGGYTHYGYTF.

This clone was counted between two and nine times. The chain recombines TRBV6-1 with TRBJ1-5, with D possibly matching TRBD1 (6 bases). Germline-derived CDR1 and CDR2 are MNHNS and SASEGT. Deletions cut 1 base from V and 1 base from J, with 11 bases between. The CDR3 totals 16 residues. As DNA, the CDR3 is TGTGCCAGCAGTGAAGAATGGACAGCCAGCAATCAGCCCCAGCATTTT. Its protein product is CASSEEWTASNQPQHF.

The genes are TRBV5-6 and TRBJ2-7; D might be TRBD1 (5 bases). This CDR3 comprises 13 residues. Trimming removed 1 base at V and 1 base at J, with 6 bases between. Germline lookup yields CDR1 SGHDT and CDR2 YYEEEE. The CDR3 nucleotides read TGTGCCAGCAGCTTGCAGGGTTCCTACGAGCAGTACGTC. Its translation is CASSLQGSYEQYV.